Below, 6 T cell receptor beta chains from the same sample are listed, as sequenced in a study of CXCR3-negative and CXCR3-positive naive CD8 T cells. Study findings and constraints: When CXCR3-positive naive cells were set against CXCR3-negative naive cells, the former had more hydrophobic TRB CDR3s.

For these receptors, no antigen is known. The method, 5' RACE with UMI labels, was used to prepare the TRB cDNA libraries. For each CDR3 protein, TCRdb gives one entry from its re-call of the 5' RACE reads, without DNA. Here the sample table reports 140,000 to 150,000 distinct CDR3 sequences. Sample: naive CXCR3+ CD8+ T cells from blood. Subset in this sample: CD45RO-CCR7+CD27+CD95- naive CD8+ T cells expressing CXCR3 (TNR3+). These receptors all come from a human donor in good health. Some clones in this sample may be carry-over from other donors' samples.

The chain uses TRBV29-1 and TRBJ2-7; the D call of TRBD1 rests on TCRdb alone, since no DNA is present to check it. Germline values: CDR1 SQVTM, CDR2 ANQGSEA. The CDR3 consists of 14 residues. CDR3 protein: CSVELGQASYEQYF.

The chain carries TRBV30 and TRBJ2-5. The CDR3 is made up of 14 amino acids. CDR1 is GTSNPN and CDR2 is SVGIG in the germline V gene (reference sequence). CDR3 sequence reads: CAWRPDVGEETQYF.

CDR3 loop: CSVTGVRIQETQYF. This rearrangement joins TRBV29-1 to TRBJ2-5; TCRdb's D gene call, TRBD1, goes unchecked for lack of DNA. This CDR3 has 14 residues. CDR1 and CDR2 from the germline V gene are SQVTM and ANQGSEA.

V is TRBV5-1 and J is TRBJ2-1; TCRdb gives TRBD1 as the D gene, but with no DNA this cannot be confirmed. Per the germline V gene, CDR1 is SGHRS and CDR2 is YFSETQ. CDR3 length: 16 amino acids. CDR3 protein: CASSPWDTAPYNEQFF.

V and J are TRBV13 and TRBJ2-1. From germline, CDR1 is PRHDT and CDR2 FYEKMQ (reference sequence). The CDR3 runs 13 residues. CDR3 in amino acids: CASSLGLWVVPFF.

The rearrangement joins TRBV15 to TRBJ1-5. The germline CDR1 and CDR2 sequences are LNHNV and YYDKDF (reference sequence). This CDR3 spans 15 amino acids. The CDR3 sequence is CATSRDRISNQPQHF.